What follows describes a single T cell receptor (beta chain). The data are from a study of CD8 T cells in Susac syndrome. J gave up 4 bases and V 7 bases, and 9 bases lay outside the gene matches. CDR3 length: 14 amino acids. The germline gives CDR1 LNHDA, CDR2 SQIVND (reference sequence). Random hexamers were used to reverse transcribe an amount of about 0.45 to 1 ug RNA. TCRdb analysed the immunoSEQ multiplex PCR reads with MiXCR anew, one entry per CDR3 protein. The sample consists of about 150,000 distinct CDR3 sequences, roughly 95% of them appearing once. This clonotype originated in a human donor with Susac syndrome. This chain joins TRBV19 and TRBJ2-7, with 8 nucleotides matching TRBD2. The specimen sequenced was CD4+ T cells from PBMCs. CDR3 amino acids: CASNEAGGSYEQYF. The CDR3 coding sequence is TGTGCCAGTAACGAGGCGGGAGGTTCTTACGAGCAGTACTTC.